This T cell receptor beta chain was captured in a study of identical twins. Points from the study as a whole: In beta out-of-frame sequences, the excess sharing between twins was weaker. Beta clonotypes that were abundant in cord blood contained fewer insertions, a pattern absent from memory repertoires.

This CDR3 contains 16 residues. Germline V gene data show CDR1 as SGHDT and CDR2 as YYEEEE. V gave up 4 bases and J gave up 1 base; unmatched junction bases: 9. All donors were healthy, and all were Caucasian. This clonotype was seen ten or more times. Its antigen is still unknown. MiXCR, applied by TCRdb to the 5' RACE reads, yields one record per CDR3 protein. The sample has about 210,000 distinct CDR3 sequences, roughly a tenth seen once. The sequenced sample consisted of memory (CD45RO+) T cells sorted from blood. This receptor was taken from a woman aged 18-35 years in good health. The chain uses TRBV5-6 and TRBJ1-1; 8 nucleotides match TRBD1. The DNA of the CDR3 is TGTGCCAGCAGCAGCGCTCCAGGGGGCAGGAACACTGAAGCTTTCTTT. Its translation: CASSSAPGGRNTEAFF.